This TCR beta chain is from a study of type 1 and type 2 diabetes patients. At the level of the study: Donors were type 1 diabetes, type 2 diabetes, or nondiabetic controls. The study, taken as a whole, reports: Type 2 diabetes and control V and J usage correlated highly, around 0.97.

A note on this clonotype: What it recognizes is unknown.

Donors had no other autoimmune disease or infection in four weeks. Amplification started from genomic DNA. Amplification of the beta chain CDR3 used 30 forward and 13 reverse multiplex primers. TCRdb redid the calling of the multiplex PCR reads with MiXCR, one entry per CDR3 protein. The table shows a few hundred thousand distinct CDR3 sequences, with roughly 50% occurring only once. Germline values: CDR1 GTSNPN, CDR2 SVGIG (reference sequence). V lost 4 bases, J lost 5 bases, and 10 bases stayed unmatched. The CDR3 totals 14 residues. Sequencing input: peripheral blood mononuclear cells (PBMCs). The TCR comes from a young man with type 2 diabetes. This rearrangement joins TRBV30 to TRBJ1-2; TRBD1 matches 7 bases. CDR3 coding DNA: TGTGCCTGGATCGGGGCGGGACAGAAATATGGCTACACCTTC. Translated, it gives CAWIGAGQKYGYTF.